This TCR beta chain was documented in a study of T-cell reconstitution after alpha-beta-depleted transplantation in children. About this clonotype: Its antigen is undetermined.

General study results and limits: Reportedly, roughly two months post-transplant, alpha-beta T cells arose from several hundred expanded graft clones. From surviving recipient T cells and thymic progenitors came the high day-60 TCRbeta diversity observed in some patients. T-cell numbers and diversity one year post-transplant derived largely from freshly generated T cells.

The ends lost 4 bases at V and 0 bases at J; junction bases unmatched: 3. This CDR3 is 15 amino acids long. CDR1 SGHRS and CDR2 YFSETQ come from the germline V gene. The authors prepared the TCRbeta library with unique molecular identifiers. TCRdb re-called the PCR reads with MiXCR, one entry per CDR3 protein. The data hold about a million distinct CDR3 sequences, with about 29% observed a single time. The rearrangement links TRBV5-1 to TRBJ1-4; 7 nucleotides agree with TRBD1. The sequence was collected from a boy younger than two who had a stem cell transplant for SCID, so the T cells may come from the graft donor. Sequencing used PBMCs, mostly from graft donor cells, obtained 360 days after TCRalphabeta/CD19-depleted stem cell transplant. The CDR3 here is CASSAGTATNEKLFF. CDR3 bases: TGCGCCAGCAGCGCAGGGACAGCAACTAATGAAAAACTGTTTTTT. The full variable domain, completed using reference TRBV5-1 and TRBJ1-4, is KAGVTQTPRYLIKTRGQQVTLSCSPISGHRSVSWYQQTPGQGLQFLFEYFSETQRNKGNFPGRFSGRQFSNSRSEMNVSTLELGDSALYLCASSAGTATNEKLFFGSGTQLSVL.